The 32 T cell receptor beta chains below come from one sample, sequenced in a study of HIV-infected patients and healthy controls (dated by TCRdb to the mid-2010s). Follow-up blood was drawn from HIV-infected patients roughly three months, about 14 weeks, after the initiation of antiretroviral therapy. Whole blood was used without fractionating the cells, so the repertoire represented all peripheral T cells without sorting. The protocol used for the library was 5' RACE. Sequencing relied on an Illumina MiSeq. About 500 ng RNA was reverse transcribed with SuperScript III using primers against the alpha and beta constant regions. Separate alpha and beta chain libraries were made by chain-specific third strand synthesis with multiplexing indices. TCRdb took the public reads, trimmed them with fastp at Q25, ran MiXCR for clone calling and kept in-frame beta chains. Each CDR3 protein gets just one entry, which takes the most common genes and DNA from the rows behind it. Present in this sample are about 5,700 distinct CDR3 sequences, 8.5% to 10% of which were seen just once. Around 27% of the sample is taken by the ten largest.

Sequenced material: blood, taken during antiretroviral therapy. These receptors all come from an adult with HIV infection.

This clonotype is medium-sized. The V call is TRBV6-2 or TRBV6-3, the J call TRBJ1-1; D not certain. The CDR3 totals 13 residues. Deletions cut 10 bases from V and 0 bases from J, with 12 bases between. CDR1 and CDR2 from the germline V gene are MNHEY and SVGEGT. CDR3 residues: CAIANGMNTEAFF. As DNA, the CDR3 is TGTGCCATCGCCAACGGCATGAACACTGAAGCTTTCTTT.

This clonotype has at least ten counts. This chain connects TRBV7-8 to TRBJ2-4; a possible D gene is TRBD2 (5 bases). CDR1 is SGHVS and CDR2 is FQNEAQ in the germline V gene. V lost 1 base to trimming and J lost 7 bases, with 14 bases between them. This CDR3 has 15 amino acids. The CDR3 region has the DNA TGTGCCAGCAGCTTAGGTGGCCAGGAGGCCAACATTCAGTACTTC. This translates into CASSLGGQEANIQYF.

This clonotype is medium-sized. The chain recombines TRBV11-1 with TRBJ1-1; TRBD1 aligns across 7 bases. The CDR3 length is 13 residues. The V gene's germline CDR1 is SGHAT and CDR2 FQDESV (reference sequence). V shed 5 bases and J 4 bases; nucleotides not matched to a gene: 4. The CDR3 region is CASSPGGITEAFF. Here the CDR3 DNA reads TGTGCCAGCAGCCCAGGGGGGATCACTGAAGCTTTCTTT.

This clonotype is labeled as medium-sized (0.01 to 0.1%). This sequence joins TRBV4-1 and TRBJ1-5, with D possibly matching TRBD1 (6 bases). Between the trimmed V and J ends, which lost 1 base and 0 bases, there was a span of 10 bases. Germline CDR1 reads MGHRA; CDR2 reads YSYEKL. The CDR3 length is 16 residues. Written as DNA, the CDR3 is TGCGCCAGCAGCCAAGGGACAGAGAATAGCAATCAGCCCCAGCATTTT. It encodes CASSQGTENSNQPQHF.

This clonotype was detected only a few times. The gene calls are TRBV2 and TRBJ2-1; 11 bases are a match to TRBD2. This CDR3 comprises 14 residues. V was clipped by 4 bases and J by 5 bases; unmatched bases: 1. Germline assignment: CDR1 SNHLY and CDR2 FYNNEI. CDR3 DNA sequence: TGTGCCAGCAGTGCGGGACTAGCGGACAATGAGCAGTTCTTC. Amino acids: CASSAGLADNEQFF.

In its sample, this clonotype is medium-sized. This chain links TRBV20-1 with TRBJ2-2; 13 bases fit TRBD2. Germline CDR1 is DFQATT and CDR2 is SNEGSKA (reference sequence). V dropped 5 bases and J dropped 6; count of bases not matched to a gene: 6. The CDR3 is 15 amino acids. As DNA, the CDR3 is TGCAGTGCTGAGGGACTAGCGGGGCGGCCCGGGGAGCTGTTTTTT. This translates into CSAEGLAGRPGELFF.

The chain carries TRBV5-6 and TRBJ1-1; 8 bases agree with TRBD1. Germline V gives CDR1 SGHDT, CDR2 YYEEEE. The V gene end was trimmed by 5 bases and the J gene end by 2 bases; junction bases not matched to a gene: 5. The CDR3 runs 14 residues. The CDR3 loop reads CASRQTGANTEAFF. The CDR3 bases are TGTGCCAGCAGACAGACAGGGGCTAACACTGAAGCTTTCTTT.

This clonotype showed up many times. The chain employs TRBV20-1 and TRBJ1-1; perhaps TRBD1 as D (5 bases). V lost 8 bases and J 3 bases, leaving 16 bases between the germline ends. CDR3 length equals 13 residues. Looked up from germline, CDR1 is DFQATT and CDR2 is SNEGSKA (reference sequence). Written as DNA, the CDR3 is TGCAGTCCCGGGGGGATTTTTTACACTGAAGCTTTCTTT. It codes for CSPGGIFYTEAFF.

This clonotype occurred many times. The V gene is TRBV19, the J gene TRBJ2-7; 7 bases are shared with TRBD1. The germline V gene encodes CDR1 LNHDA and CDR2 SQIVND (reference sequence). After removal of 9 bases from V and 0 bases from J, the junction contained 5 bases not matched to a gene. This CDR3 contains 13 residues. CDR3 nucleotides: TGTGCCAGCGGGACAGCGTCCTCCTACGAGCAGTACTTC. Translated, it gives CASGTASSYEQYF.

This clonotype appeared many times. V is TRBV10-3 and J is TRBJ2-7; no definite D call. V was clipped by 7 bases and J by 0 bases, with 7 bases between them. The CDR3 has 12 amino acids. The germline CDR1 and CDR2 sequences are ENHRY and SYGVKD. CDR3 nucleotides: TGTGCCATCAACGGTGGCTCCTACGAGCAGTACTTC. It yields the protein CAINGGSYEQYF.

J is TRBJ1-2 and V is TRBV20-1, with D unresolved. This CDR3 is 10 amino acids long. Between the trimmed V and J ends, which lost 3 bases and 8 bases, there was a span of 7 bases. CDR1 is DFQATT, CDR2 SNEGSKA, per germline (reference sequence). The CDR3 is CSASSEGYTF. DNA for the CDR3: TGCAGTGCTAGTTCCGAGGGCTACACCTTC.

This clonotype appeared many times. The chain combines TRBV15 with TRBJ1-2; D is unclear. V was trimmed by 0 bases and J by 7 bases, leaving 9 bases between them. There are 13 residues in the CDR3. CDR1 and CDR2 (germline): LNHNV, YYDKDF (reference sequence). Written as DNA, the CDR3 is TGTGCCACCAGCAGAGATTACGACGGTGGCTACACCTTC. Translating gives CATSRDYDGGYTF.

This clonotype was observed many times. V and J are TRBV29-1 and TRBJ1-1, with D hard to call. In germline, CDR1 is SQVTM, CDR2 ANQGSEA. Trimming stripped 4 bases from V and 0 bases from J, with 9 bases between. This CDR3 region has 13 residues. CDR3 sequence reads: CSVGFSLNTEAFF. Written as DNA, the CDR3 is TGCAGCGTTGGCTTTTCGCTGAACACTGAAGCTTTCTTT.

This clonotype has more than one count but fewer than ten. The rearrangement joins TRBV3-1 to TRBJ1-3; no clear D. CDR3 length: 15 amino acids. Germline assignment: CDR1 LGHDT and CDR2 YNNKEL (reference sequence). V was pared by 1 base and J by 0 bases, with 7 bases between. The CDR3 sequence: CASSQVVLSGNTIYF. The CDR3 DNA is TGTGCCAGCAGCCAAGTGGTTCTCTCTGGAAACACCATATATTTT.

This clonotype was counted many times. The CDR3 DNA sequence: TGTGCCAGTAGCCCTATAGGTCTTCAAGAGACCCAGTACTTC. This translates into CASSPIGLQETQYF. The V gene is TRBV19, the J gene TRBJ2-5; D remains unclear. There are 14 residues in the CDR3. The germline V gene encodes CDR1 LNHDA and CDR2 SQIVND (reference sequence). Trimming cost V 6 bases and J 2 bases, with 13 bases left between them. Using reference TRBV19 and TRBJ2-5 for the parts outside the CDR3, the full variable domain is DGGITQSPKYLFRKEGQNVTLSCEQNLNHDAMYWYRQDPGQGLRLIYYSQIVNDFQKGDIAEGYSVSREKKESFPLTVTSAQKNPTAFYLCASSPIGLQETQYFGPGTRLLVL.

Judged by abundance, this clonotype is medium-sized. V gene TRBV12-5 combines with J gene TRBJ1-1, with D uncertain. Germline V gene data show CDR1 as LGHNT and CDR2 as FRNRAP. The V and J ends lost 9 bases and 6 bases respectively, with 14 bases between them. This CDR3 is built from 12 residues. The DNA for the CDR3 is TGTGCTAGGGCCTTAGCCGTACCTGAAGCTTTCTTT. It is translated as CARALAVPEAFF.

This clonotype was recorded at least ten times. The chain's CDR3 is CATGTDGKTQYF. The CDR3, as DNA: TGTGCCACTGGGACCGACGGGAAGACCCAGTACTTC. V gene TRBV10-3 combines with J gene TRBJ2-5; D tentatively fits TRBD1 or TRBD2 (5 bases each). The CDR3 consists of 12 residues. Germline loops: CDR1 ENHRY, CDR2 SYGVKD. The V gene lost 10 bases and the J gene lost 6 bases, with 15 bases spanning the gap.

This clonotype is deemed medium-sized. The rearrangement uses TRBV6-1 and TRBJ1-3, with unresolved D. There are 16 residues in the CDR3. V was shortened by 10 bases and J by 0 bases, with 19 bases between the two germline ends. Germline loops: CDR1 MNHNS, CDR2 SASEGT. This CDR3 reads CATQRGGRFSGNTIYF. Here the CDR3 DNA reads TGTGCCACCCAAAGAGGAGGCCGTTTCTCTGGAAACACCATATATTTT.

The V and J genes are TRBV7-8 and TRBJ2-7, with TRBD2 matching 9 bases. V gave up 3 bases and J gave up 4 bases; unmatched junction bases: 4. The germline V gene encodes CDR1 SGHVS and CDR2 FQNEAQ. This CDR3 is built from 14 residues. CDR3 protein: CASSFTSGLYEQYF. The CDR3 nucleotides read TGTGCCAGCAGCTTCACTAGCGGGTTGTACGAGCAGTACTTC.

The genes are TRBV9 and TRBJ2-3; TRBD2 aligns across 7 bases. After removal of 2 bases from V and 2 bases from J, the junction contained 8 bases not matched to a gene. The CDR3 covers 16 residues. CDR1 and CDR2 (germline): SGDLS, YYNGEE. The CDR3 loop is CASSVYSGQNTDTQYF. For the CDR3, the DNA is TGTGCCAGCAGCGTTTATAGCGGGCAGAACACAGATACGCAGTATTTT.

In its sample, this clonotype was seen many times. The genes are TRBV15 and TRBJ1-5; D is uncertain. V was pared by 5 bases and J by 7 bases, with 9 bases between. The CDR3 sequence is 12 residues long. The germline CDR1 and CDR2 sequences are LNHNV and YYDKDF (reference sequence). CDR3 sequence reads: CATSGVNQPQHF. The CDR3 DNA follows: TGTGCCACCAGCGGGGTCAACCAGCCCCAGCATTTT.

The genes are TRBV14 and TRBJ2-1, with TRBD2 matching 13 bases. Trimming at V came to 0 bases and at J to 10 bases, leaving 9 bases not matched to a gene. From germline, CDR1 is SGHDN and CDR2 FVKESK. This CDR3 has 17 amino acids. CDR3 region: CASSQDSGLAGAQEQFF. The CDR3 nucleotides are TGTGCCAGCAGCCAAGATTCCGGACTAGCGGGAGCGCAGGAGCAGTTCTTC.

This clonotype is medium-sized within its sample. The chain couples TRBV12-3 or TRBV12-4 to TRBJ1-2; the D is unclear. This CDR3 region has 13 residues. Trimming stripped 5 bases from V and 0 bases from J, with 7 bases between. The CDR3 DNA follows: TGTGCCAGCAGTCCAGACGCTAACTATGGCTACACCTTC. Residues: CASSPDANYGYTF.

In this sample, this clonotype turned up a few times. J is TRBJ2-3 and V is TRBV28, with 14 bases identical to TRBD2. J was trimmed by 4 bases and V by 6 bases; bases with no gene match: 9. The V gene's germline CDR1 is MDHEN and CDR2 SYDVKM. The CDR3 contains 17 residues. The CDR3 DNA is TGTGCCAGCAGCTCCGGACTAGCGGGAGGATGGGCAGATACGCAGTATTTT. Its translation is CASSSGLAGGWADTQYF.

This clonotype is judged medium-sized. The V call is TRBV3-1, the J call TRBJ1-2; maybe TRBD1 (6 bases). The CDR3 loop spans 13 amino acids. Germline V gene sequence: CDR1 LGHDT, CDR2 YNNKEL (reference sequence). Deletions cut 4 bases from V and 5 bases from J, with 11 bases between. CDR3 residues: CASSPQGWYGYTF. The CDR3 nucleotides read TGTGCCAGCAGCCCACAGGGATGGTATGGCTACACCTTC.

This clonotype was counted between two and nine times. V usage is TRBV9 and J usage is TRBJ1-2; 7 nucleotides line up with TRBD1. The CDR3 covers 17 residues. After removal of 4 bases from V and 4 bases from J, the junction contained 16 bases not matched to a gene. Per germline, CDR1 SGDLS and CDR2 YYNGEE. The CDR3 loop is CASSPRDGGRGFYGYTF. CDR3 DNA: TGTGCCAGCAGCCCGCGAGATGGGGGCAGGGGGTTCTATGGCTACACCTTC. The entire variable domain, with the rest obtained from reference TRBV9 and TRBJ1-2, is as follows: DSGVTQTPKHLITATGQRVTLRCSPRSGDLSVYWYQQSLDQGLQFLIQYYNGEERAKGNILERFSAQQFPDLHSELNLSSLELGDSALYFCASSPRDGGRGFYGYTFGSGTRLTVV.

By proportion, this clonotype is large. The chain uses TRBV28 and TRBJ1-5; 7 bases map to TRBD1. The V segment lost 2 bases and the J segment 2 bases; nucleotides outside the gene matches: 9. Germline V lookup: CDR1 MDHEN, CDR2 SYDVKM. This CDR3 region has 17 residues. The CDR3 spells CASSLVAGGIGNQPQHF. In DNA form, the CDR3 reads TGTGCCAGCAGTTTAGTGGCAGGGGGAATAGGCAATCAGCCCCAGCATTTT.

Turning to this clonotype: Being one base from a much bigger clone, this may be a read error. The chain is built from TRBV6-1 and TRBJ1-3, with D possibly TRBD1 on 5 matching bases. The germline CDR1 and CDR2 sequences are MNHNS and SASEGT. This CDR3 contains 16 residues. The CDR3 DNA sequence: TGTGCCTGCGAACCGGGGACTTCGCCAGCTGGAAACACCACATATTTT. Protein: CACEPGTSPAGNTTYF.

This clonotype is judged medium-sized. V gene TRBV20-1 combines with J gene TRBJ2-7; 7 bases are shared with TRBD1. The CDR3 has 16 residues. CDR1 and CDR2 (germline): DFQATT, SNEGSKA (reference sequence). Trimming at V came to 0 bases and at J to 3 bases, leaving 11 bases not matched to a gene. This chain's CDR3 is CSARDIQGKVFYEQYF. Here the CDR3 DNA reads TGCAGTGCTAGAGATATACAGGGGAAAGTTTTCTACGAGCAGTACTTC.

The chain carries TRBV12-3 or TRBV12-4 and TRBJ1-2, with 7 positions matching TRBD1. The CDR3 totals 16 residues. V was clipped by 8 bases and J by 2 bases; unmatched bases: 14. The CDR3 reads CASAGGSTGVNYGYTF. The CDR3 DNA reads TGTGCCAGCGCTGGGGGAAGTACAGGGGTGAACTATGGCTACACCTTC.

Judged by abundance, this clonotype is medium-sized. This rearrangement joins TRBV4-1 to TRBJ2-1, with D maybe TRBD1 (5 bases). CDR1 is MGHRA and CDR2 is YSYEKL in the germline V gene. Trimming stripped 0 bases from V and 0 bases from J, with 12 bases between. The CDR3 sequence is 17 residues long. In DNA, the CDR3 is TGCGCCAGCAGCCAAGAAAAAACAGACAGCTCCTACAATGAGCAGTTCTTC. It translates to CASSQEKTDSSYNEQFF.

This clonotype was counted between two and nine times. The V call is TRBV29-1, the J call TRBJ1-1; D call uncertain. The ends were cut back, 8 bases at V and 1 base at J, with 8 bases in the middle. This CDR3 region has 11 residues. CDR1 SQVTM and CDR2 ANQGSEA come from the germline V gene. The CDR3 DNA reads as TGCAGCCTCCGGTGGAACACTGAAGCTTTCTTT. Its protein is CSLRWNTEAFF.